This TCR beta chain was sequenced in a study of T cell responses to AZD1222 COVID-19 vaccine. Study-wide results and limits: Females outnumbered males among donors, who were mostly white British; clonal diversity was possibly underestimated. Baseline seropositives among AZD1222 recipients totaled only 5 to 7.

Repertoires were generated with immunoSEQ multiplex PCR, while TCRdb's copy carries only in-frame clones and drops some. The data contain more than 85,000 clones, 85% to 95% of them singletons. The germline V and J ends were trimmed by 8 bases and 4 bases, with 30 bases remaining between them. The CDR3 covers 19 residues. About this clone: The antigen is undetermined.

The specimen was peripheral blood, collected on day 0 of AZD1222 vaccination. This sequence joins TRBV23-1 and TRBJ1-5; possible D gene TRBD1, 5 bases. TRBV23-1 is sorted into the ORF group, with uncertain function. The clonotype was recovered from an adult in good health. CDR3 sequence reads: CASPIGALGTGPANQPQHF. For the CDR3, the DNA is TGCGCCAGCCCCATCGGGGCCCTCGGCACGGGACCTGCGAATCAGCCCCAGCATTTT.